These 27 T cell receptor beta chains were sequenced from one sample in a study of immune characterization of retroperitoneal liposarcoma. From the PCR reads, TCRdb called clonotypes with MiXCR, one entry per CDR3 protein. The repertoire has approximately 11,000 distinct CDR3 sequences, less than 40% of them found once; the top ten carry around a tenth. The sample consisted of tumor tissue. These receptors originate from a female donor with retroperitoneal liposarcoma.

J is TRBJ2-1 and V is TRBV6-1, with a tentative D call TRBD2 (6 bases). CDR3 length: 15 residues. The germline CDR1 and CDR2 sequences are MNHNS and SASEGT. The V and J ends lost 5 bases and 10 bases respectively, with 21 bases between them. The CDR3: CASSYGRGWSYEQFF. For the CDR3, the DNA is TGTGCCAGCAGTTACGGGCGGGGATGGTCCTACGAGCAGTTCTTC.

The chain has TRBV7-4 and TRBJ2-1; 7 bases fit TRBD1. TRBJ2-7 explains the end of the DNA better; the J call may be wrong. CDR3 length: 13 residues. The V gene's germline CDR1 is SGHVT and CDR2 SQSDAQ. The CDR3: CASSKWQGERQYF. CDR3 nucleotide sequence: TGTGCCAGCAGCAAGTGGCAGGGGGAGCGGCAGTACTTC.

This clonotype was observed a few times. V is TRBV12-5 and J is TRBJ2-7; D ambiguous. The CDR3 loop spans 15 amino acids. CDR1 LGHNT and CDR2 FRNRAP come from the germline V gene. V was shortened by 7 bases and J by 0 bases, with 16 bases between the two germline ends. The DNA for the CDR3 is TGTGCTAGTGTCTTGGGCGGCCTGAGCTCCTACGAGCAGTACTTC. This codes for CASVLGGLSSYEQYF.

By proportion, this clonotype is medium-sized. As DNA, the CDR3 is TGTGCCAGCAGCTTAGCTCCACAGGATACGCAGTATTTT. Translation: CASSLAPQDTQYF. The chain joins TRBV7-2 to TRBJ2-3, with unresolved D. The CDR3 loop spans 13 amino acids. V dropped 0 bases and J dropped 6 bases, with 7 bases sitting between them. The germline V gene encodes CDR1 SGHTA and CDR2 FQGNSA.

V usage is TRBV6-8 and J usage is TRBJ2-5; 8 bases map to TRBD2. The DNA end lines up better with TRBJ2-7; the J call may be wrong. The germline CDR1 and CDR2 sequences are MNHGY and SAAAGT. This CDR3 has 15 residues. CDR3 DNA sequence: TGTGCCAGCAGCACGCCCTCGGCGGGGGGCTACGAGCAGTACTTC. It is translated as CASSTPSAGGYEQYF.

This clonotype is classed as medium-sized. The chain joins TRBV6-1 to TRBJ2-5; weak D call: TRBD2 (5 bases). Germline V CDR1 and CDR2: MNHNS, SASEGT. This CDR3 is 12 amino acids long. The V gene lost 6 bases and the J gene lost 1 base, with 6 bases spanning the gap. For the CDR3, the DNA is TGTGCCAGCAGCCGGGGCCAAGAGACCCAGTACTTC. Its protein is CASSRGQETQYF.

This chain links TRBV6-1 with TRBJ2-1, with 14 bases identical to TRBD2. The DNA end lines up better with TRBJ2-7; the J call may be wrong. CDR1 is MNHNS, CDR2 SASEGT, per germline. CDR3 size: 15 residues. The CDR3 region is CASSRLAGGPDEQYF. The CDR3 DNA follows: TGTGCCAGCAGCCGACTAGCGGGGGGGCCTGATGAGCAGTACTTC.

This clonotype was detected a few times. The J gene is TRBJ2-1, the V gene TRBV6-1, with D unclear. The J call may not be correct, given that the DNA end is closer to TRBJ2-7. The CDR3 extends over 14 amino acids. CDR1 MNHNS and CDR2 SASEGT come from the germline V gene. This chain's CDR3 is CASSEGPSSYEQYF. CDR3 coding DNA: TGTGCCAGCAGTGAAGGGCCCTCCTCCTACGAGCAGTACTTC.

The chain uses TRBV6-4 and TRBJ2-3; no clear D. Germline lookup yields CDR1 MRHNA and CDR2 SNTAGT. The CDR3 runs to 13 residues. Deletions cut 0 bases from V and 3 bases from J, with 4 bases between. The CDR3 nucleotides read TGTGCCAGCAGTGACTCGTGGACAGATACGCAGTATTTT. Its translation: CASSDSWTDTQYF.

By its share, this clonotype is medium-sized (0.01 to 0.1%). The chain has TRBV7-2 and TRBJ2-1, with 7 positions matching TRBD1. CDR3 size: 17 residues. V was clipped by 5 bases and J by 13 bases; unmatched bases: 23. Germline V gene lookup returns CDR1 SGHTA and CDR2 FQGNSA. The CDR3 DNA reads TGTGCCAGCAGCATAGACCCAGCCGGGACAGTTCATGGGACCCAGTTCTTC. It yields the protein CASSIDPAGTVHGTQFF.

This clonotype was counted between two and nine times. This chain connects TRBV24-1 to TRBJ2-1, with 7 bases lining up with TRBD2. The J call may be mistaken, given a closer DNA end match to TRBJ2-7. The germline gives CDR1 KGHDR, CDR2 SFDVKD. The CDR3 consists of 16 residues. CDR3 nucleotides: TGTGCCACCAGTGATCGTGCGGGAGCGGCCTACAATGAGCAGTACTTC. It translates to CATSDRAGAAYNEQYF.

The chain links TRBV9 to TRBJ2-5; no definite D call. Germline assignment: CDR1 SGDLS and CDR2 YYNGEE. V lost 0 bases and J lost 2, with 14 bases in between. The CDR3 spans 16 residues. Written as DNA, the CDR3 is TGTGCCAGCAGCGTAGCGGTGGCGGTCTCGCAAGAGACCCAGTACTTC. It specifies CASSVAVAVSQETQYF. Together with reference TRBV9 and TRBJ2-5, the CDR3 gives the full variable domain: DSGVTQTPKHLITATGQRVTLRCSPRSGDLSVYWYQQSLDQGLQFLIQYYNGEERAKGNILERFSAQQFPDLHSELNLSSLELGDSALYFCASSVAVAVSQETQYFGPGTRLLVL.

This clonotype was seen more than once but under ten times. The chain joins TRBV7-8 to TRBJ2-1; 7 bases line up with TRBD2. The J call may be mistaken, given a closer DNA end match to TRBJ2-7. In germline, CDR1 is SGHVS, CDR2 FQNEAQ. CDR3 length equals 18 residues. CDR3 protein: CASSLGGGSGVNTYEQYF. DNA of the CDR3: TGTGCCAGCAGCTTAGGGGGTGGAAGCGGGGTGAACACCTACGAGCAGTACTTC.

This chain links TRBV7-8 with TRBJ1-5; 8 nucleotides align to TRBD1. The germline V gene has CDR1 SGHVS and CDR2 FQNEAQ. Trimming at V came to 0 bases and at J to 6 bases, leaving 4 bases not matched to a gene. The CDR3 has 15 residues. This chain's CDR3 is CASSLAGQVSQPQHF. The CDR3 nucleotides are TGTGCCAGCAGCTTAGCGGGACAGGTTAGTCAGCCCCAGCATTTT.

The genes are TRBV6-1 and TRBJ2-1; no clear D gene. The CDR3 has 12 amino acids. V was trimmed by 5 bases and J by 8 bases, leaving 10 bases between them. Germline lookup yields CDR1 MNHNS and CDR2 SASEGT. CDR3 bases: TGTGCCAGCAGTTACTCTGGGTATGAGCAGTTCTTC. Translation gives CASSYSGYEQFF.

Relative to its sample, this clonotype is medium-sized (0.01 to 0.1%). The V gene is TRBV7-2, the J gene TRBJ2-3, with 8 bases lining up with TRBD2. Germline V gene lookup returns CDR1 SGHTA and CDR2 FQGNSA. Trimming removed 6 bases from V and 2 bases from J; junction bases left unmatched: 13. This CDR3 has 17 residues. Here the CDR3 DNA reads TGTGCCAGCAGACCTACTAAACTAGCGGTCGACACAGATACGCAGTATTTT. It is translated as CASRPTKLAVDTDTQYF.

This rearrangement joins TRBV6-1 to TRBJ1-5; D is unclear. V lost 4 bases and J lost 4, with 14 bases in between. From germline, CDR1 is MNHNS and CDR2 SASEGT. CDR3 length equals 15 residues. The CDR3 protein is CASSVTSEANQPQHF. The CDR3 DNA reads TGTGCCAGCAGTGTTACTTCCGAAGCAAATCAGCCCCAGCATTTT.

This clonotype was counted only a few times. CDR3 coding DNA: TGTGCCAGCAGCGTGCAAAGGAATCGGAATGAGCAGTACTTC. The encoded protein is CASSVQRNRNEQYF. This chain joins TRBV27 and TRBJ2-3; D is uncertain. TRBJ2-7 explains the end of the DNA better; the J call may be wrong. Germline lookup yields CDR1 MNHEY and CDR2 SMNVEV (reference sequence). The CDR3 extends over 14 amino acids.

CDR3 in DNA: TGTGCCAGCAGTGTTTTGCCGGGACAGGGGGCCCCGGGTAGCGTATACGAGCAGTACTTC. It is translated as CASSVLPGQGAPGSVYEQYF. The chain recombines TRBV6-1 with TRBJ2-5; 12 bases fit TRBD1. Gene TRBJ2-7 matches the end of the DNA better, so the J call may be wrong. In germline, CDR1 is MNHNS, CDR2 SASEGT. This CDR3 region has 20 residues.

This clonotype is deemed medium-sized (0.01 to 0.1%). The rearrangement links TRBV6-1 to TRBJ2-5; 7 nucleotides agree with TRBD2. The junction had 7 bases not matched to a gene; V was cut back by 7 bases and J by 11 bases. Germline assignment: CDR1 MNHNS and CDR2 SASEGT. CDR3 length: 11 residues. The CDR3: CASTSAGEQYF. CDR3 nucleotide sequence: TGTGCCAGCACCTCGGCGGGGGAGCAGTACTTC.

This clonotype has a handful of counts. V and J are TRBV6-1 and TRBJ2-1; a weak D match, TRBD2 (6 bases). V was clipped by 5 bases and J by 3 bases, with 8 bases between them. From germline, CDR1 is MNHNS and CDR2 SASEGT. The CDR3 is 13 residues long. The CDR3 region has the DNA TGTGCCAGCAGTTGGGGACTCTACAATGAGCAGTTCTTC. It encodes CASSWGLYNEQFF.

This clonotype showed up many times. This rearrangement joins TRBV11-2 to TRBJ2-3, with TRBD2 matching 8 bases. Germline loops: CDR1 SGHAT, CDR2 FQNNGV. The CDR3 spans 15 residues. With 1 base clipped from V and 4 bases from J, the junction kept 4 bases outside the gene matches. Written as DNA, the CDR3 is TGTGCCAGCAGCTTAGCGGGGGGGGCCCCAGATACGCAGTATTTT. It encodes CASSLAGGAPDTQYF.

The sample holds a few counts of this clonotype. CDR3 DNA sequence: TGTGCCAGCAGCCCCGTCAGGGAAAGCTATGGCTACACCTTC. It translates to CASSPVRESYGYTF. The chain joins TRBV7-6 to TRBJ1-2; possible D gene TRBD1, 5 bases. The CDR3 runs 14 residues. V shed 5 bases and J shed 4 bases, with 14 bases lying between them. CDR1 SGHVS and CDR2 FNYEAQ come from the germline V gene.

This clonotype appeared a few times. The chain recombines TRBV11-3 with TRBJ2-2, with D perhaps matching TRBD1 or TRBD2 (5 bases each). Germline values: CDR1 SGHNT, CDR2 YENEEA. Trimming left V 5 bases short and J 4 bases short, with 17 bases between. The CDR3 is 16 residues long. The CDR3 sequence is CASSLGTDQFTGELFF. The CDR3 bases are TGTGCCAGCAGCCTAGGGACCGACCAATTCACCGGGGAGCTGTTTTTT.

By share, this clonotype counts as medium-sized. The gene calls are TRBV6-1 and TRBJ2-1; the D is unclear. Per the germline V gene, CDR1 is MNHNS and CDR2 is SASEGT. This CDR3 contains 12 residues. V gave up 6 bases and J gave up 5 bases, with 8 bases separating them. Here the CDR3 reads CASRDRDNEQFF. DNA for the CDR3: TGTGCCAGCAGGGATCGGGACAATGAGCAGTTCTTC.

V is TRBV27 and J is TRBJ2-3, with 7 nucleotides matching TRBD1. This CDR3 spans 17 amino acids. Germline trimming cut 2 bases from V and 1 base from J; bases unmatched to any gene: 9. Germline assignment: CDR1 MNHEY and CDR2 SMNVEV (reference sequence). The CDR3 is CASSLKGAEFGTDTQYF. The CDR3 nucleotides read TGTGCCAGCAGTTTAAAGGGGGCAGAATTCGGCACAGATACGCAGTATTTT.

V is TRBV7-2 and J is TRBJ2-3, with D possibly TRBD1 on 5 matching bases. V was shortened by 1 base and J by 2 bases, with 19 bases between the two germline ends. The V gene's germline CDR1 is SGHTA and CDR2 FQGNSA. The CDR3 length is 18 residues. As DNA, the CDR3 is TGTGCCAGCAGCTTAGTACTCTTGGGGCCAGAAATCACAGATACGCAGTATTTT. Its translation is CASSLVLLGPEITDTQYF.